These 9 T cell receptor beta chains were sequenced from one sample in a study of beta chain features in type 1 diabetes. Expressed TCRB transcripts were sequenced because the entire RNA isolate underwent reverse transcription. The table came from immunoSEQ multiplex PCR; TCRdb's copy has only in-frame clones and leaves some out. The sample yields 240,000 or so clones, around 68% seen once. Sequencing used naive CD4+ T cells from blood. The receptors here all came from a man aged 25 to 45 in good health.

This clone was counted between two and nine times. The gene calls are TRBV30 and TRBJ1-2; D call uncertain. The CDR3 has 12 residues. Germline V gene lookup returns CDR1 GTSNPN and CDR2 SVGIG (reference sequence). Trimming removed 8 bases from V and 0 bases from J, with 10 bases in between. CDR3 DNA: TGTGCCACGGACCCTCCTAACTATGGCTACACCTTC. It specifies CATDPPNYGYTF.

This clone was detected a few times. V usage is TRBV29-1 and J usage is TRBJ2-5; tentatively, D is TRBD2 (5 bases). The CDR3 consists of 13 residues. V was clipped by 7 bases and J by 5 bases, with 17 bases between them. CDR1 and CDR2 from the germline V gene are SQVTM and ANQGSEA. The CDR3 is CSGSLGSRETQYF. The CDR3 nucleotides are TGCAGCGGGAGCCTGGGGAGCCGGGAGACCCAGTACTTC.

The chain couples TRBV30 to TRBJ2-5; a possible D gene is TRBD1 (6 bases). Trimming shortened V by 3 bases and J by 5 bases, and 13 bases separated the two germline ends. The CDR3 is 13 residues long. Germline loops: CDR1 GTSNPN, CDR2 SVGIG (reference sequence). The CDR3 nucleotides read TGTGCCTGGAGGGGGGCGAAGCGCGAGACCCAGTACTTC. Amino acids: CAWRGAKRETQYF.

This CDR3 is CATSRALAGSSYEQYF. The CDR3 DNA reads TGTGCCACCAGCAGGGCTCTAGCGGGGTCCTCCTACGAGCAGTACTTC. The rearrangement links TRBV15 to TRBJ2-7; TRBD2 matches at 9 bases. The ends lost 3 bases at V and 0 bases at J; junction bases unmatched: 6. The CDR3 has 16 amino acids. In germline, CDR1 is LNHNV, CDR2 YYDKDF (reference sequence).

V gene TRBV4-2 combines with J gene TRBJ2-3; possibly TRBD1 or TRBD2 for D (6 bases each). Trimming pared 5 bases from V and 5 bases from J, leaving 14 bases between. The CDR3 totals 14 residues. The V gene's germline CDR1 is LGHNA and CDR2 YNFKEQ. CDR3 bases: TGTGCCAGCAGCTCGCGGGACACCGGAGATACGCAGTATTTT. Translated: CASSSRDTGDTQYF.

The V call is TRBV7-2, the J call TRBJ2-7, with TRBD1 matching 9 bases. The germline V gene has CDR1 SGHTA and CDR2 FQGNSA. Trimming at V came to 0 bases and at J to 3 bases, leaving 6 bases not matched to a gene. The CDR3 totals 16 residues. The CDR3 here is CASSLATGQGIYEQYF. CDR3 DNA sequence: TGTGCCAGCAGCTTAGCGACGGGACAGGGAATCTACGAGCAGTACTTC. Using reference TRBV7-2 and TRBJ2-7 for the parts outside the CDR3, the full variable domain is GAGVSQSPSNKVTEKGKDVELRCDPISGHTALYWYRQSLGQGLEFLIYFQGNSAPDKSGLPSDRFSAERTGGSVSTLTIQRTQQEDSAVYLCASSLATGQGIYEQYFGPGTRLTVT.

The chain employs TRBV30 and TRBJ1-3; D is undetermined. Deletions cut 8 bases from V and 1 base from J, with 9 bases between. Germline lookup yields CDR1 GTSNPN and CDR2 SVGIG (reference sequence). The CDR3 length is 12 residues. The CDR3 DNA follows: TGTGCCGGCAAGAGTTCTGGAAACACCATATATTTT. Its protein product is CAGKSSGNTIYF.

This clone was seen a few times. The V call is TRBV21-1, the J call TRBJ2-6. TRBV21-1 is assigned pseudogene status. The CDR3 totals 16 residues. CDR3: CASSKGQNSGANVLTF. The CDR3 coding sequence is TGTGCCAGCAGCAAAGGCCAAAACTCTGGGGCCAACGTCCTGACTTTC.

The chain recombines TRBV5-1 with TRBJ2-1, with D tentatively TRBD1 or TRBD2 (6 bases each). The CDR3 runs to 16 residues. Germline loops: CDR1 SGHRS, CDR2 YFSETQ. V shed 0 bases and J shed 5 bases, with 15 bases lying between them. The CDR3 sequence: CASSLANGGLNNEQFF. The CDR3 DNA sequence: TGCGCCAGCAGCTTGGCCAACGGGGGCCTTAACAATGAGCAGTTCTTC.